This T cell receptor beta chain stems from a study of CD8+CD57+ T cells in acquired aplastic anemia. Study findings and constraints: Patients did not significantly differ from controls in CD8+ Simpson's diversity. It was found that about 31 CD8+ CDR3 sequences were shared between patients and controls.

This clonotype has ten or more counts. What it binds is unknown. The ends were cut back, 0 bases at V and 6 bases at J, with 5 bases in the middle. The CDR3 is 13 amino acids. The germline V gene encodes CDR1 LGHNT and CDR2 FRNRAP. The template used for profiling TCR beta VDJ and CDR3 was genomic DNA. TCRdb processed the reads anew with MiXCR; each CDR3 protein has one entry. The sample has under 200,000 distinct CDR3 sequences; roughly 50% are singletons. Patients selected for sequencing had displayed CD8+CD57+ cell expansion by flow cytometry. No patient had been given any therapy when blood was sampled.

The specimen sequenced was sorted CD4+, CD8+, or CD8+CD57+ T cells (not recorded which) from PBMCs. The clonotype originates from a human donor with aplastic anemia. The J gene is TRBJ2-2, the V gene TRBV12-5; D remains ambiguous. The CDR3 here is CASGLVPAGELFF. The CDR3 nucleotides read TGTGCTAGTGGTTTGGTACCCGCCGGGGAGCTGTTTTTT.